The following is a TCR beta chain sequence with its context. Its specificity is unknown. PCR amplification relied on 60 Vbeta primers (plus 13 Jbeta primers). Some clones are missing from TCRdb's copy, which holds only in-frame ones; the method was immunoSEQ multiplex PCR. The table includes fewer than 90,000 clones, approximately 63% detected once. It was healthy bone marrow donors who served as donors. This entry is derived from a study of cytomegalovirus exposure and HLA in healthy donors. Study-wide findings and caveats: Among the CMV-associated chains, a few were confirmed in vitro as specific for CMV antigens. Immune exposure was documented only through CMV serostatus.

The sequence derives from a woman aged 45-65 years in good health and CMV-seropositive. Input material: PBMCs.

The CDR3 DNA reads as TGTGCCAGCAGCTGGACAGGGGGCGCCGGCACTGAAGCTTTCTTT. It specifies CASSWTGGAGTEAFF. The chain carries TRBV7-2 and TRBJ1-1, with 11 nucleotides matching TRBD1. After removal of 4 bases from V and 4 bases from J, the junction contained 5 bases not matched to a gene. Looked up from germline, CDR1 is SGHTA and CDR2 is FQGNSA. The CDR3 loop spans 15 amino acids.